This T cell receptor beta chain appears in the sequencing data of a study of cytomegalovirus exposure and HLA in healthy donors. Points from the study as a whole: Among TCR beta chains of equal frequency, HLA-associated ones were more clonally expanded in a later analysis. Cytomegalovirus status was reportedly diagnosed by the classifier with high sensitivity and specificity.

On this clone: Its specificity is unknown.

The germline V and J ends were trimmed by 6 bases and 8 bases, with 17 bases remaining between them. CDR1 is MDHEN, CDR2 SYDVKM, per germline. The length of the CDR3 is 14 residues. Use of 60 Vbeta and 13 Jbeta primers characterized the PCR. Using immunoSEQ multiplex PCR, the repertoire was profiled, and TCRdb retains in-frame clones only, with some absent. Of over 110,000 clones detected, 70% to 80% appear once; the ten largest clones hold approximately 3%. Sample: PBMCs. This clonotype was sampled from a female donor in good health and CMV-seronegative. V gene TRBV28 combines with J gene TRBJ2-1; D perhaps matches TRBD2 (6 bases). CDR3 residues: CASSGLPEGDEQFF. CDR3 sequence (DNA): TGTGCCAGCAGCGGACTACCCGAGGGCGATGAGCAGTTCTTC.